Each of the 28 T cell receptor beta chains below was sequenced from the same sample in a study of shared clonotypes between healthy human individuals (dated by TCRdb to about 2020). To prepare the library, the immunoSEQ multiplex PCR assay was applied. Here the immuneACCESS table is served through TCRdb, limited to in-frame sequences with V and J called. Missing clones are a known gap in these copies; in checked studies unresolved V genes cover under half, and the rest lacks a known reason. The sample data list 2 million to 3 million clones, and around nine tenths of these were observed just once. Together, the top ten hold 0.11% to 0.15% of the sample. The specimen sequenced was naive CD4+ T cells sorted from blood. This sample's cell subset or site label indicates: CD45RA+ positively selected. These receptor sequences come from a man younger than 30 in good health.

This clone has just one count. V is TRBV11-2 and J is TRBJ2-3; D gene unclear. The CDR3 runs to 18 residues. Trimming took off 0 bases at V and 0 bases at J, with 16 bases between the two ends. Germline V gene lookup returns CDR1 SGHAT and CDR2 FQNNGV. CDR3 residues: CASSLDYLLGASTDTQYF. CDR3 bases: TGTGCCAGCAGCTTAGATTACCTCCTTGGTGCTAGCACAGATACGCAGTATTTT.

The chain combines TRBV9 with TRBJ2-3; the match to TRBD2 covers 13 bases. The trim removed 3 bases at V and 3 bases at J, leaving 1 base unmatched. CDR1 and CDR2 from the germline V gene are SGDLS and YYNGEE. The CDR3 length is 15 residues. The CDR3 region is CASSATSGGTDTQYF. CDR3 nucleotides: TGTGCCAGCAGCGCGACTAGCGGGGGGACAGATACGCAGTATTTT.

The CDR3 sequence: CASSRTRLSSYEQYF. The CDR3 DNA is TGTGCCAGCAGCCGTACGAGGCTTTCCTCCTACGAGCAGTACTTC. The chain is built from TRBV7-6 and TRBJ2-7; D gene ambiguous. The CDR3 contains 15 residues. V was pared by 5 bases and J by 0 bases, with 14 bases between. CDR1 is SGHVS, CDR2 FNYEAQ, per germline.

The chain recombines TRBV5-4 with TRBJ2-2; tentatively, D is TRBD1 (5 bases). V was clipped by 6 bases and J by 9 bases, with 15 bases between them. The CDR3 has 13 residues. Germline CDR1 SGHNT, CDR2 YYREEE (reference sequence). As DNA, the CDR3 is TGTGCCAGCAACGTTTGGGGCCGTTGGGAGCTGTTTTTT. Translation: CASNVWGRWELFF.

This clone occurred once. This sequence joins TRBV28 and TRBJ1-2; D call uncertain. Between the trimmed V and J ends, which lost 3 bases and 2 bases, there was a span of 7 bases. This CDR3 is built from 13 residues. CDR1 MDHEN and CDR2 SYDVKM come from the germline V gene. CDR3 sequence (DNA): TGTGCCAGCAGTTTGCCGGAGAACTATGGCTACACCTTC. It encodes CASSLPENYGYTF.

The V gene is TRBV21-1, the J gene TRBJ2-1; whether TRBD1, the table's D call, matches the DNA was not checked. TRBV21-1 is described as a pseudogene. The CDR3 length is 17 residues. CDR3: CASSIPPGQALTGEQFF. CDR3 nucleotide sequence: TGTGCCAGCAGCATCCCCCCGGGACAGGCCTTGACGGGTGAGCAGTTCTTC.

The rearrangement uses TRBV5-1 and TRBJ1-2, with 7 positions matching TRBD1. In germline, CDR1 is SGHRS, CDR2 YFSETQ. Unmatched junction bases numbered 4, after V lost 7 bases and J lost 1 base. The CDR3 is 13 amino acids. As DNA, the CDR3 is TGCGCCAGCCGGACAGGCGGTAACTATGGCTACACCTTC. Translated: CASRTGGNYGYTF.

To note about this clone: The sample contains more than one DNA sequence encoding this CDR3. V and J are TRBV28 and TRBJ1-4; D is unresolved. The CDR3 extends over 13 amino acids. The ends were cut back, 3 bases at V and 7 bases at J, with 9 bases in the middle. Germline V gene data show CDR1 as MDHEN and CDR2 as SYDVKM. CDR3 region: CASSLLGGEKLFF. In DNA form, the CDR3 reads TGTGCCAGCAGTTTGTTAGGTGGTGAAAAACTGTTTTTT.

The V gene is TRBV15, the J gene TRBJ2-7; D gene unclear. The CDR3 covers 12 residues. The V and J ends lost 5 bases and 1 base respectively, with 6 bases between them. Germline V gene sequence: CDR1 LNHNV, CDR2 YYDKDF (reference sequence). The CDR3 here is CATSLESYEQYF. The DNA for the CDR3 is TGTGCCACCAGCTTGGAGTCCTACGAGCAGTACTTC.

Of note for this clone: Other DNA sequences in this specimen translate into the identical CDR3. The chain combines TRBV27 with TRBJ2-3; D not resolved. This CDR3 region has 15 residues. Trimming left V 0 bases short and J 1 base short, with 8 bases between. Germline V gene data show CDR1 as MNHEY and CDR2 as SMNVEV (reference sequence). The CDR3: CASSLSGRGTDTQYF. CDR3 sequence (DNA): TGTGCCAGCAGTTTATCGGGCAGAGGCACAGATACGCAGTATTTT.

This chain joins TRBV7-9 and TRBJ2-1; D is unresolved. The CDR3 contains 11 residues. V lost 5 bases and J lost 6, with 5 bases in between. The germline V gene has CDR1 SEHNR and CDR2 FQNEAQ (reference sequence). This CDR3 reads CASSASNEQFF. The CDR3 nucleotides are TGTGCCAGCAGCGCCTCCAATGAGCAGTTCTTC.

The chain has TRBV10-1 and TRBJ1-2; no definite D call. There are 15 residues in the CDR3. V gave up 2 bases and J gave up 0 bases, with 10 bases separating them. Germline loops: CDR1 WNHNN, CDR2 SYGVQD (reference sequence). The CDR3 DNA sequence: TGCGCCAGCAGTGAGGGCCAGTCTCCTAACTATGGCTACACCTTC. This codes for CASSEGQSPNYGYTF.

V usage is TRBV5-1 and J usage is TRBJ1-2; D remains ambiguous. Germline V CDR1 and CDR2: SGHRS, YFSETQ. Trimming cost V 2 bases and J 8 bases, with 10 bases left between them. The CDR3 runs to 12 residues. CDR3 DNA: TGCGCCAGCAGCTTCGGCGTGGGAGGCTACACCTTC. Protein product: CASSFGVGGYTF.

This clone is a singleton in its sample. The chain couples TRBV6-5 to TRBJ2-7; 7 bases fit TRBD1. V lost 0 bases, J lost 5 bases, and 4 bases stayed unmatched. This CDR3 is built from 14 residues. The germline V gene encodes CDR1 MNHEY and CDR2 SVGAGI. The CDR3 sequence is CASSYSYRGHEQYF. In nucleotides, the CDR3 is TGTGCCAGCAGTTACTCGTACAGGGGCCACGAGCAGTACTTC.

This clone was observed a single time. The rearrangement links TRBV7-9 to TRBJ2-1; D is possibly TRBD2 (6 bases). V lost 6 bases and J 3 bases, leaving 9 bases between the germline ends. Per germline, CDR1 SEHNR and CDR2 FQNEAQ (reference sequence). This CDR3 spans 13 amino acids. CDR3 nucleotide sequence: TGTGCCAGCAGTCGGGAGAACTACAATGAGCAGTTCTTC. It yields the protein CASSRENYNEQFF.

The chain is built from TRBV18 and TRBJ2-3; 9 bases map to TRBD2. The CDR3 has 15 residues. V lost 4 bases to trimming and J lost 4 bases; unmatched junction nucleotides: 6. Germline V gene sequence: CDR1 KGHSH, CDR2 LQKENI. This chain's CDR3 is CASSLLAGTADTQYF. CDR3 DNA sequence: TGTGCCAGCTCACTGCTAGCGGGAACCGCAGATACGCAGTATTTT.

This chain's CDR3 is CASSIRRNEAFF. CDR3 sequence (DNA): TGCGCCAGCAGCATAAGACGGAACGAAGCTTTCTTT. The rearrangement uses TRBV5-1 and TRBJ1-1, with no clear D. CDR1 is SGHRS and CDR2 is YFSETQ in the germline V gene. The CDR3 consists of 12 residues. Trimming shortened V by 4 bases and J by 8 bases, and 12 bases separated the two germline ends. Full variable domain (outside the CDR3, taken from reference TRBV5-1 and TRBJ1-1): KAGVTQTPRYLIKTRGQQVTLSCSPISGHRSVSWYQQTPGQGLQFLFEYFSETQRNKGNFPGRFSGRQFSNSRSEMNVSTLELGDSALYLCASSIRRNEAFFGQGTRLTVV.

DNA of the CDR3: TGTGCCAGCAGCTCCCGGGGGACTAGCTCTACCTACGAGCAGTACTTC. Amino acids: CASSSRGTSSTYEQYF. The chain combines TRBV7-9 with TRBJ2-7, with 9 nucleotides matching TRBD2. CDR3 length: 16 residues. V dropped 4 bases and J dropped 2; count of bases not matched to a gene: 9. From germline, CDR1 is SEHNR and CDR2 FQNEAQ (reference sequence). The whole variable domain, remainder taken from reference TRBV7-9 and TRBJ2-7, is DTGVSQNPRHKITKRGQNVTFRCDPISEHNRLYWYRQTLGQGPEFLTYFQNEAQLEKSRLLSDRFSAERPKGSFSTLEIQRTEQGDSAMYLCASSSRGTSSTYEQYFGPGTRLTVT.

Notes on this clone: Other DNA sequences in the sample encode the same CDR3. CDR3 in DNA: TGTGCCAGCAGCTTAGAAGCGGGAGTATCCTACGAGCAGTACTTC. Its protein product is CASSLEAGVSYEQYF. The chain employs TRBV7-2 and TRBJ2-7; TRBD2 agrees at 8 bases. CDR1 is SGHTA, CDR2 FQGNSA, per germline. V lost 1 base, J lost 1 base, and 3 bases stayed unmatched. The CDR3 runs to 15 residues.

This sequence joins TRBV7-2 and TRBJ2-5, with 12 bases lining up with TRBD2. Trimming at V came to 5 bases and at J to 2 bases, leaving 9 bases not matched to a gene. Germline CDR1 reads SGHTA; CDR2 reads FQGNSA. The CDR3 runs 17 residues. The CDR3: CASSPIRLAGVQETQYF. The CDR3 nucleotides are TGTGCCAGCAGCCCGATCCGACTAGCGGGAGTACAAGAGACCCAGTACTTC.

This clone was recorded once. This chain joins TRBV18 and TRBJ2-2; 8 bases match TRBD2. The CDR3 runs to 17 residues. Trimming took 4 bases from V and 0 from J; bases not matched to a gene: 7. Per the germline V gene, CDR1 is KGHSH and CDR2 is LQKENI. The CDR3, as DNA: TGTGCCAGCTCACAGGCAGCGGGGGCTTCGAACACCGGGGAGCTGTTTTTT. It encodes CASSQAAGASNTGELFF.

The J gene is TRBJ2-7, the V gene TRBV27; 12 bases line up with TRBD2. There are 17 residues in the CDR3. Trimming took 4 bases from V and 7 from J; bases not matched to a gene: 14. In germline, CDR1 is MNHEY, CDR2 SMNVEV (reference sequence). CDR3 DNA: TGTGCCAGCAGTTCACACCCTCCTAGCGGGGGGGCTAAGGAGCAGTACTTC. It yields the protein CASSSHPPSGGAKEQYF.

As DNA, the CDR3 is TGTGCTAGTGGTTTCGCGAGACTAGCGGGCCGGGGAGATATCGAGCAGTACTTC. It is translated as CASGFARLAGRGDIEQYF. The chain combines TRBV12-5 with TRBJ2-7; 10 positions agree with TRBD2. From germline, CDR1 is LGHNT and CDR2 FRNRAP. V gave up 3 bases and J gave up 6 bases; unmatched junction bases: 17. The length of the CDR3 is 18 residues.

In regard to this clone: A read error may produce the germline difference seen at one junction end. The chain is built from TRBV7-7 and TRBJ2-5; D is ambiguous. The length of the CDR3 is 15 residues. CDR1 SSHAT and CDR2 FNYEAQ come from the germline V gene (reference sequence). The CDR3 loop reads CASSSGSGDQETQYF. The CDR3 coding sequence is TGTGCTAGCAGCTCCGGGTCCGGTGACCAAGAGACCCAGTACTTC.

The CDR3 is CASSLVRGTGNTEAFF. The CDR3 bases are TGTGCCAGCAGCTTAGTACGGGGAACAGGGAACACTGAAGCTTTCTTT. The chain has TRBV7-2 and TRBJ1-1; weak D call: TRBD1 (5 bases). The CDR3 spans 16 residues. Trimming cost V 1 base and J 1 base, with 13 bases left between them. Germline lookup yields CDR1 SGHTA and CDR2 FQGNSA.

V gene TRBV6-5 combines with J gene TRBJ1-2; D might be TRBD1 (6 bases). CDR3 size: 15 residues. V lost 7 bases to trimming and J lost 4 bases, with 19 bases between them. The germline CDR1 and CDR2 sequences are MNHEY and SVGAGI. CDR3 sequence: CASTMTRTVSYGYTF. The CDR3 DNA reads as TGTGCCAGCACCATGACTAGGACAGTGTCCTATGGCTACACCTTC.

The rearrangement joins TRBV5-1 to TRBJ1-6; 7 bases match TRBD1. Per the germline V gene, CDR1 is SGHRS and CDR2 is YFSETQ. V lost 4 bases and J lost 5; bases outside the gene matches: 6. The CDR3 runs to 15 residues. CDR3: CASSATGVNNSPLHF. CDR3 nucleotide sequence: TGCGCCAGCAGCGCCACAGGGGTCAATAATTCACCCCTCCACTTT.

The chain employs TRBV4-1 and TRBJ1-2, with D unclear. V was clipped by 3 bases and J by 0 bases, with 5 bases between them. The V gene's germline CDR1 is MGHRA and CDR2 YSYEKL. The CDR3 is made up of 13 amino acids. Here the CDR3 reads CASSQAANYGYTF. In DNA form, the CDR3 reads TGCGCCAGCAGCCAGGCAGCTAACTATGGCTACACCTTC.